A single sample gave rise to the 27 T cell receptor beta chains below, sequenced in a study of cytomegalovirus exposure and HLA in healthy donors. Researchers ran the PCR with 60 Vbeta and 13 Jbeta primers. TCRdb's table, derived via immunoSEQ multiplex PCR, lists solely in-frame clones and lacks some. Among approximately 130,000 clones listed, roughly 70% were seen once. Sample: PBMCs. These receptors came from a woman aged 40 to 49 in good health and CMV-seropositive.

This clone was recorded only once. The chain recombines TRBV12-5 with TRBJ1-1, with D maybe TRBD1 (5 bases). The germline V gene encodes CDR1 LGHNT and CDR2 FRNRAP. V gave up 0 bases and J gave up 3 bases, with 14 bases separating them. This CDR3 contains 16 residues. CDR3 sequence (DNA): TGTGCTAGTGGTTTGGTGGGTTCTAGGGGATACACTGAAGCTTTCTTT. Protein sequence: CASGLVGSRGYTEAFF.

The V call is TRBV28, the J call TRBJ2-7, with a possible D match to TRBD2 (7 bases). This CDR3 region has 15 residues. The V end lost 2 bases, the J end lost 1 base, and 12 bases lay between the germline ends. Germline V CDR1 and CDR2: MDHEN, SYDVKM. The CDR3 here is CASSLGGAGSYEQYF. The CDR3 DNA reads as TGTGCCAGCAGTTTAGGGGGGGCGGGTTCCTACGAGCAGTACTTC.

This chain connects TRBV9 to TRBJ1-1; D is possibly TRBD1 (6 bases). Trimming pared 3 bases from V and 3 bases from J, leaving 9 bases between. Germline V gene lookup returns CDR1 SGDLS and CDR2 YYNGEE. This CDR3 has 13 residues. In nucleotides, the CDR3 is TGTGCCAGCAGCGCAACAGGGTACACTGAAGCTTTCTTT. Translation: CASSATGYTEAFF. The variable domain in full, with the rest retrieved from reference TRBV9 and TRBJ1-1, is DSGVTQTPKHLITATGQRVTLRCSPRSGDLSVYWYQQSLDQGLQFLIQYYNGEERAKGNILERFSAQQFPDLHSELNLSSLELGDSALYFCASSATGYTEAFFGQGTRLTVV.

The chain joins TRBV6-5 to TRBJ1-5; perhaps TRBD1 as D (6 bases). There are 15 residues in the CDR3. Germline CDR1 and CDR2: MNHEY and SVGAGI. The V gene lost 5 bases and the J gene lost 0 bases, with 11 bases spanning the gap. The chain's CDR3 is CASSRTVNSNQPQHF. In DNA form, the CDR3 reads TGTGCCAGCAGTCGGACAGTGAATAGCAATCAGCCCCAGCATTTT.

The V and J genes are TRBV27 and TRBJ2-1, with 14 nucleotides matching TRBD2. The CDR3 is 16 residues long. With V trimmed by 7 bases and J by 7 bases, 9 bases remained unmatched. The germline V gene encodes CDR1 MNHEY and CDR2 SMNVEV (reference sequence). CDR3 nucleotides: TGTGCCAGCACCAGGGGGACTAGCGGGAGTGTGAATGAGCAGTTCTTC. It specifies CASTRGTSGSVNEQFF.

As regards this clone: Its ends do not fully match the called genes, so a read error is possible. The rearrangement links TRBV7-7 to TRBJ2-6, with D possibly TRBD2 on 6 matching bases. Germline V CDR1 and CDR2: SSHAT, FNYEAQ (reference sequence). CDR3 length: 17 residues. The DNA for the CDR3 is TGTGCTAGCAGCTTAAGTAGCGGACTCTCTGGGGCCAACGTCCTGACTTTC. Protein product: CASSLSSGLSGANVLTF.

This chain connects TRBV7-2 to TRBJ1-1; D is perhaps TRBD1 (5 bases). The CDR3 consists of 14 residues. V was shortened by 4 bases and J by 1 base, with 10 bases between the two germline ends. The germline gives CDR1 SGHTA, CDR2 FQGNSA. The CDR3 DNA reads as TGTGCCAGCAGCTCCAGGGCCCCGAACACTGAAGCTTTCTTT. This encodes CASSSRAPNTEAFF. The full variable domain, with the rest looked up from reference TRBV7-2 and TRBJ1-1, is GAGVSQSPSNKVTEKGKDVELRCDPISGHTALYWYRQSLGQGLEFLIYFQGNSAPDKSGLPSDRFSAERTGGSVSTLTIQRTQQEDSAVYLCASSSRAPNTEAFFGQGTRLTVV.

The chain uses TRBV5-1 and TRBJ2-1; 10 nucleotides align to TRBD2. V lost 3 bases and J lost 6; bases outside the gene matches: 9. Per germline, CDR1 SGHRS and CDR2 YFSETQ. The CDR3 totals 16 residues. CDR3 sequence: CASSWEQKRGGNEQFF. CDR3 in DNA: TGCGCCAGCAGCTGGGAGCAGAAGCGGGGGGGCAATGAGCAGTTCTTC.

J is TRBJ2-1 and V is TRBV5-6, with D unclear. CDR3 size: 16 residues. CDR1 and CDR2 from the germline V gene are SGHDT and YYEEEE. With 0 bases removed from V and 1 base from J, the gap between germline ends came to 11 bases. The CDR3 is CASSLARRQSYNEQFF. In DNA form, the CDR3 reads TGTGCCAGCAGCTTGGCCCGGCGACAATCCTACAATGAGCAGTTCTTC. Drawing the rest from reference TRBV5-6 and TRBJ2-1, the complete variable domain is DAGVTQSPTHLIKTRGQQVTLRCSPKSGHDTVSWYQQALGQGPQFIFQYYEEEERQRGNFPDRFSGHQFPNYSSELNVNALLLGDSALYLCASSLARRQSYNEQFFGPGTRLTVL.

The J gene is TRBJ2-5, the V gene TRBV18; 7 nucleotides line up with TRBD1. V lost 0 bases, J lost 0 bases, and 7 bases stayed unmatched. CDR3 length: 17 amino acids. Germline assignment: CDR1 KGHSH and CDR2 LQKENI. DNA for the CDR3: TGTGCCAGCTCACCACCATATGAGGGGGCTGACCAAGAGACCCAGTACTTC. This codes for CASSPPYEGADQETQYF.

The rearrangement links TRBV11-2 to TRBJ2-3, with TRBD2 matching 8 bases. Trimming cost V 5 bases and J 4 bases; bases outside gene matches: 5. The CDR3 has 14 residues. Germline V gives CDR1 SGHAT, CDR2 FQNNGV. The CDR3 nucleotides are TGTGCCAGCAGCCGAAGCGGGGGAGCAGATACGCAGTATTTT. Its translation: CASSRSGGADTQYF. Full variable domain (remainder filled in from reference TRBV11-2 and TRBJ2-3): EAGVAQSPRYKIIEKRQSVAFWCNPISGHATLYWYQQILGQGPKLLIQFQNNGVVDDSQLPKDRFSAERLKGVDSTLKIQPAKLEDSAVYLCASSRSGGADTQYFGPGTRLTVL.

This rearrangement joins TRBV30 to TRBJ1-1; tentatively, D is TRBD1 (5 bases). V shed 3 bases and J shed 9 bases, with 8 bases lying between them. Germline loops: CDR1 GTSNPN, CDR2 SVGIG (reference sequence). CDR3 length: 10 residues. For the CDR3, the DNA is TGTGCCTGGAGACAGGAGAAAGCTTTCTTT. Its protein product is CAWRQEKAFF.

This clone was counted between two and nine times. The J gene is TRBJ2-7, the V gene TRBV9, with 10 bases that match TRBD2. The V segment lost 3 bases and the J segment 3 bases; nucleotides outside the gene matches: 6. This CDR3 comprises 15 residues. CDR1 SGDLS and CDR2 YYNGEE come from the germline V gene. The CDR3 reads CASSGGTSAIYEQYF. The CDR3 region has the DNA TGTGCCAGCAGCGGCGGGACTAGCGCTATCTACGAGCAGTACTTC.

The chain employs TRBV2 and TRBJ1-1, with TRBD1 as a possible D gene (6 bases). The V gene's germline CDR1 is SNHLY and CDR2 FYNNEI. The V end was cut by 4 bases, the J end by 0 bases, with 15 bases between. The CDR3 totals 16 residues. The CDR3 is CASSGGRGGLNTEAFF. The CDR3 DNA reads TGTGCCAGCAGTGGGGGCAGGGGCGGGTTGAACACTGAAGCTTTCTTT.

The chain has TRBV6-1 and TRBJ2-7; D perhaps matches TRBD2 (5 bases). Germline CDR1 is MNHNS and CDR2 is SASEGT. CDR3 length: 11 residues. V lost 3 bases and J lost 5, with 5 bases in between. CDR3 nucleotides: TGTGCCAGCAGTGAGCGGGACGAGCAGTACTTC. Translating gives CASSERDEQYF.

The CDR3 nucleotides read TGTGCCAGCAGCCAGGGGGCGGGGAACACTGAAGCTTTCTTT. As protein: CASSQGAGNTEAFF. V and J are TRBV13 and TRBJ1-1; 8 bases match TRBD1. This CDR3 is 14 amino acids long. V trimming: 5 bases; J trimming: 1 base; junction bases outside the gene matches: 3. Germline V lookup: CDR1 PRHDT, CDR2 FYEKMQ (reference sequence).

This sequence joins TRBV6-5 and TRBJ2-5; the D is unclear. V lost 0 bases and J lost 5, with 7 bases in between. The V gene's germline CDR1 is MNHEY and CDR2 SVGAGI. The length of the CDR3 is 13 residues. The CDR3 coding sequence is TGTGCCAGCAGTTACTCCCCTTCGGAGACCCAGTACTTC. This gives the protein CASSYSPSETQYF.

V usage is TRBV7-9 and J usage is TRBJ2-1; 15 nucleotides line up with TRBD2. Germline CDR1 reads SEHNR; CDR2 reads FQNEAQ (reference sequence). J lost 6 bases, V lost 4 bases, and 10 bases had no gene match. The CDR3 is 18 amino acids. The CDR3 DNA follows: TGTGCCAGCAGCTATGGCATGAGGGGACTAGCGGGAGGCAATGAGCAGTTCTTC. The encoded protein is CASSYGMRGLAGGNEQFF.

The CDR3 nucleotides read TGTGCCAGCAGCCTCAACCCGGGACTAGCGGACAGCTCCTACAATGAGCAGTTCTTC. Its protein product is CASSLNPGLADSSYNEQFF. The chain couples TRBV7-2 to TRBJ2-1, with 11 bases identical to TRBD2. Germline loops: CDR1 SGHTA, CDR2 FQGNSA. The CDR3 consists of 19 residues. V was clipped by 5 bases and J by 0 bases; unmatched bases: 12.

This clone was counted many times. This sequence joins TRBV9 and TRBJ2-2; perhaps TRBD2 as D (7 bases). In germline, CDR1 is SGDLS, CDR2 YYNGEE. V was cut by 0 bases and J by 0 bases, with 18 bases left in between. CDR3 size: 19 residues. The chain's CDR3 is CASSVDGGGRESNTGELFF. The CDR3 DNA follows: TGTGCCAGCAGCGTAGATGGCGGGGGCCGAGAATCGAACACCGGGGAGCTGTTTTTT. The variable domain in full, completed from reference TRBV9 and TRBJ2-2, reads DSGVTQTPKHLITATGQRVTLRCSPRSGDLSVYWYQQSLDQGLQFLIQYYNGEERAKGNILERFSAQQFPDLHSELNLSSLELGDSALYFCASSVDGGGRESNTGELFFGEGSRLTVL.

The chain links TRBV30 to TRBJ2-1; 13 nucleotides match TRBD2. CDR1 GTSNPN and CDR2 SVGIG come from the germline V gene (reference sequence). The CDR3 covers 18 residues. V lost 1 base and J lost 4; bases outside the gene matches: 10. This chain's CDR3 is CAWSEIRLAGGGYNEQFF. The CDR3 DNA is TGTGCCTGGAGTGAAATTCGACTAGCGGGAGGCGGGTACAATGAGCAGTTCTTC.

This clone was observed once. The chain links TRBV5-8 to TRBJ1-5, with 7 bases aligning to TRBD1. The CDR3 consists of 13 residues. The V and J ends lost 2 bases and 7 bases, in that order; junction bases with no gene match: 3. The germline CDR1 and CDR2 sequences are SGHTS and YDEGEE. CDR3 residues: CASSFTGDQPQHF. The CDR3 DNA sequence: TGTGCCAGCAGCTTTACAGGGGACCAGCCCCAGCATTTT.

The chain employs TRBV19 and TRBJ1-2; D perhaps matches TRBD1 (6 bases). V was shortened by 4 bases and J by 6 bases, with 18 bases between the two germline ends. The CDR3 runs to 15 residues. The germline CDR1 and CDR2 sequences are LNHDA and SQIVND (reference sequence). The CDR3 DNA sequence: TGTGCCAGTAGTAGGGGGCAGGGTAACCCTCATGGCTACACCTTC. Its protein is CASSRGQGNPHGYTF.

The chain is built from TRBV30 and TRBJ2-3; TRBD2 matches at 7 bases. From germline, CDR1 is GTSNPN and CDR2 SVGIG (reference sequence). The CDR3 consists of 15 residues. The V gene end was trimmed by 0 bases and the J gene end by 2 bases; junction bases not matched to a gene: 5. CDR3 residues: CAWSVGGGNTDTQYF. The CDR3 bases are TGTGCCTGGAGTGTTGGCGGGGGTAACACAGATACGCAGTATTTT.

This chain links TRBV7-9 with TRBJ1-1; 11 positions match TRBD1. The CDR3 consists of 14 residues. The junction had 3 bases not matched to a gene; V was cut back by 6 bases and J by 3 bases. The V gene's germline CDR1 is SEHNR and CDR2 FQNEAQ (reference sequence). CDR3 coding DNA: TGTGCCAGCAGTTCGGGACAGGGGGACACTGAAGCTTTCTTT. Encoded protein: CASSSGQGDTEAFF.

J is TRBJ2-3 and V is TRBV6-5, with no clear D. This CDR3 spans 12 amino acids. Deletions cut 9 bases from V and 5 bases from J, with 12 bases between. From germline, CDR1 is MNHEY and CDR2 SVGAGI. The CDR3 spells CASASTLDTQYF. DNA of the CDR3: TGTGCCAGTGCCTCTACCCTAGATACGCAGTATTTT.

This sequence joins TRBV14 and TRBJ1-1, with 8 positions matching TRBD1. The CDR3 runs 16 residues. V trimming: 4 bases; J trimming: 0 bases; junction bases outside the gene matches: 7. Germline V CDR1 and CDR2: SGHDN, FVKESK. This CDR3 reads CASSLRTGTMNTEAFF. CDR3 DNA: TGTGCCAGCAGCCTCCGGACAGGGACAATGAACACTGAAGCTTTCTTT.